One and the same sample provided the 28 T cell receptor beta chains below, sequenced in a study of T cells after yellow fever vaccination. One entry per CDR3 protein results from TCRdb running MiXCR on the 5' RACE reads. The table has roughly 520,000 distinct CDR3 sequences, about a fifth seen once. The source was PBMCs, collected 21 days after the first yellow fever vaccination. Source of these receptors: a man between 18 and 29 years old who received the YFV17D yellow fever vaccine.

The table lists this clonotype with a few counts. The chain employs TRBV5-1 and TRBJ2-5; no definite D call. Trimming cost V 1 base and J 4 bases, with 11 bases left between them. CDR1 and CDR2 (germline): SGHRS, YFSETQ. This CDR3 is built from 14 residues. The CDR3 nucleotides are TGCGCCAGCAGCTTGACTCGGGCTGGAGAGACCCAGTACTTC. The encoded protein is CASSLTRAGETQYF.

This clonotype was counted a few times. This chain uses TRBV11-2 with TRBJ2-1, with a tentative D call TRBD2 (6 bases). The germline gives CDR1 SGHAT, CDR2 FQNNGV. This CDR3 has 19 amino acids. Trimming left V 4 bases short and J 4 bases short, with 26 bases between. CDR3 DNA: TGTGCCAGCAGCTCCCAGCTGGGGGGTTGGGGCGTACCGTACAATGAGCAGTTCTTC. Translated, it gives CASSSQLGGWGVPYNEQFF.

This chain uses TRBV27 with TRBJ1-6; D is uncertain. The CDR3 is 12 residues long. Trimming took 3 bases from V and 9 from J, leaving 6 bases between them. Looked up from germline, CDR1 is MNHEY and CDR2 is SMNVEV (reference sequence). CDR3 in amino acids: CASSFPGSPLHF. As DNA, the CDR3 is TGTGCCAGCAGTTTTCCGGGTTCACCCCTCCACTTT.

This clonotype was seen at least ten times. V gene TRBV10-3 combines with J gene TRBJ2-7; D may be TRBD2 (6 bases). V gave up 7 bases and J gave up 6 bases, with 16 bases separating them. CDR1 is ENHRY, CDR2 SYGVKD, per germline. This CDR3 spans 13 amino acids. In nucleotides, the CDR3 is TGTGCCATCAACCGACTAGGAATGTTCGAGCAGTACGTC. Its translation: CAINRLGMFEQYV.

In DNA, the CDR3 is TGTGCCAGCAGTGTGTCTGGGGGATCTGAAGCTTTCTTT. It encodes CASSVSGGSEAFF. The chain joins TRBV6-1 to TRBJ1-1; D might be TRBD1 (5 bases). The CDR3 totals 13 residues. Germline-derived CDR1 and CDR2 are MNHNS and SASEGT. The germline V and J ends were trimmed by 4 bases and 6 bases, with 12 bases remaining between them.

A note on this clonotype: This may be a read error: a much more frequent sequence differs by one nucleotide. The chain couples TRBV18 to TRBJ1-5; tentative D call: TRBD1 (6 bases). This CDR3 spans 14 amino acids. Germline lookup yields CDR1 KGHSH and CDR2 LQKENI. The V end was cut by 4 bases, the J end by 6 bases, with 13 bases between. DNA of the CDR3: TGTGCCAGCTCACGGTCGGACAGCGTTCAGCCCCAGCATTTT. This gives the protein CASSRSDSVQPQHF.

This clonotype was seen more than once but under ten times. This chain connects TRBV3-1 to TRBJ1-6, with 7 positions matching TRBD1. J gave up 14 bases and V 3 bases, and 10 bases lay outside the gene matches. Germline V lookup: CDR1 LGHDT, CDR2 YNNKEL (reference sequence). This CDR3 is 14 amino acids long. In nucleotides, the CDR3 is TGTGCCAGCAGCCAGAACAGGGGCGCCCAAACCCTCCACTTT. Its translation: CASSQNRGAQTLHF.

This rearrangement joins TRBV7-7 to TRBJ1-5; D may be TRBD1 (5 bases). CDR1 is SSHAT and CDR2 is FNYEAQ in the germline V gene (reference sequence). CDR3 size: 12 residues. In nucleotides, the CDR3 is TGTGCTGTCGACAGTTCGAATCAGCCCCAGCATTTT. The encoded protein is CAVDSSNQPQHF.

V and J are TRBV27 and TRBJ2-3, with D tentatively TRBD1 (5 bases). The V gene lost 5 bases and the J gene lost 0 bases, with 12 bases spanning the gap. The CDR3 consists of 15 residues. The V gene's germline CDR1 is MNHEY and CDR2 SMNVEV (reference sequence). DNA for the CDR3: TGTGCCAGCAGTCGACAGTACTTGAGCACAGATACGCAGTATTTT. Translation: CASSRQYLSTDTQYF.

This chain connects TRBV10-3 to TRBJ1-1, with TRBD1 as a possible D gene (5 bases). Trimming removed 6 bases at V and 2 bases at J, with 13 bases between. The CDR3 is 14 residues long. In germline, CDR1 is ENHRY, CDR2 SYGVKD. This CDR3 reads CAISRQQSNTEAFF. CDR3 nucleotide sequence: TGTGCCATCAGCCGACAGCAATCCAACACTGAAGCTTTCTTT.

The chain carries TRBV7-2 and TRBJ2-2; 11 bases agree with TRBD2. CDR1 is SGHTA and CDR2 is FQGNSA in the germline V gene. The V gene end was trimmed by 0 bases and the J gene end by 0 bases; junction bases not matched to a gene: 3. The CDR3 has 18 amino acids. The DNA of the CDR3 is TGTGCCAGCAGCTTAGCGCAGGGACTAGCGGCGAACACCGGGGAGCTGTTTTTT. As protein: CASSLAQGLAANTGELFF.

This clonotype turned up a few times. This chain links TRBV7-2 with TRBJ1-2; D remains unclear. CDR3 length: 11 residues. Germline lookup yields CDR1 SGHTA and CDR2 FQGNSA. V was pared by 5 bases and J by 8 bases, with 9 bases between. The CDR3 loop is CASSPLVGYTF. The DNA of the CDR3 is TGTGCCAGCAGCCCATTGGTCGGCTACACCTTC. Together with reference TRBV7-2 and TRBJ1-2, the CDR3 gives the full variable domain: GAGVSQSPSNKVTEKGKDVELRCDPISGHTALYWYRQSLGQGLEFLIYFQGNSAPDKSGLPSDRFSAERTGGSVSTLTIQRTQQEDSAVYLCASSPLVGYTFGSGTRLTVV.

This chain joins TRBV5-1 and TRBJ2-7, with D hard to call. Germline V lookup: CDR1 SGHRS, CDR2 YFSETQ. V lost 3 bases and J lost 5, with 12 bases in between. The CDR3 has 13 residues. CDR3 in amino acids: CASSWQRPDEQYF. CDR3 sequence (DNA): TGCGCCAGCAGCTGGCAACGGCCGGACGAGCAGTACTTC.

V and J are TRBV5-1 and TRBJ2-1; 10 bases line up with TRBD2. The germline V gene has CDR1 SGHRS and CDR2 YFSETQ. V shed 4 bases, J shed 2 bases, and the junction held 12 bases outside the gene matches. This CDR3 has 18 residues. The CDR3 sequence: CASSGQPSGGTAYNEQFF. As DNA, the CDR3 is TGCGCCAGCAGCGGGCAGCCTAGCGGGGGAACGGCCTACAATGAGCAGTTCTTC. Combining the CDR3 with reference TRBV5-1 and TRBJ2-1 gives the whole variable domain KAGVTQTPRYLIKTRGQQVTLSCSPISGHRSVSWYQQTPGQGLQFLFEYFSETQRNKGNFPGRFSGRQFSNSRSEMNVSTLELGDSALYLCASSGQPSGGTAYNEQFFGPGTRLTVL.

The chain carries TRBV7-8 and TRBJ1-6, with D hard to call. The ends were cut back, 8 bases at V and 8 bases at J, with 13 bases in the middle. This CDR3 region has 13 residues. Germline lookup yields CDR1 SGHVS and CDR2 FQNEAQ. In DNA, the CDR3 is TGTGCCAGCGGCTGGGCAACAGATTCACCCCTCCACTTT. Translation: CASGWATDSPLHF.

The chain joins TRBV6-1 to TRBJ2-5; 10 bases are a match to TRBD2. This CDR3 is built from 14 residues. Trimming cost V 6 bases and J 0 bases; bases outside gene matches: 1. Looked up from germline, CDR1 is MNHNS and CDR2 is SASEGT. The chain's CDR3 is CASRLAGNQETQYF. Written as DNA, the CDR3 is TGTGCCAGCAGACTAGCGGGGAACCAAGAGACCCAGTACTTC.

The gene calls are TRBV20-1 and TRBJ2-7; tentative D call: TRBD1 (5 bases). V dropped 6 bases and J dropped 2 bases, with 8 bases sitting between them. The CDR3 spans 11 residues. Per germline, CDR1 DFQATT and CDR2 SNEGSKA (reference sequence). CDR3 nucleotides: TGCAGTGCAAAGGGGCCCTACGAGCAGTACGTC. Amino acids: CSAKGPYEQYV.

The chain combines TRBV5-1 with TRBJ2-5; perhaps TRBD1 as D (6 bases). V shed 5 bases and J shed 4 bases, with 9 bases lying between them. In germline, CDR1 is SGHRS, CDR2 YFSETQ. This CDR3 has 12 amino acids. The CDR3 coding sequence is TGCGCCAGCAGTACAGGGAGAGAGACCCAGTACTTC. The encoded protein is CASSTGRETQYF.

This clonotype was counted only a few times. The chain's CDR3 is CASSPGWGAYGYTF. The CDR3 bases are TGTGCCAGCAGCCCAGGGTGGGGGGCCTATGGCTACACCTTC. V usage is TRBV7-2 and J usage is TRBJ1-2; the D gene is possibly TRBD1 (6 bases). Trimming left V 5 bases short and J 4 bases short, with 14 bases between. This CDR3 spans 14 amino acids. The V gene's germline CDR1 is SGHTA and CDR2 FQGNSA.

The gene calls are TRBV7-2 and TRBJ2-7; 8 bases are shared with TRBD1. Germline assignment: CDR1 SGHTA and CDR2 FQGNSA. The CDR3 consists of 15 residues. V was clipped by 0 bases and J by 6 bases; unmatched bases: 7. CDR3 nucleotides: TGTGCCAGCAGCTTAGCGCAGCGGACAGGGTTCGAGCAGTACTTC. This translates into CASSLAQRTGFEQYF.

This clonotype has ten or more counts. The rearrangement uses TRBV2 and TRBJ2-7; 9 nucleotides match TRBD1. CDR1 and CDR2 (germline): SNHLY, FYNNEI. This CDR3 comprises 15 residues. With V trimmed by 0 bases and J by 3 bases, 3 bases remained unmatched. CDR3 DNA sequence: TGTGCCAGCAGTGAAGCGACAGGGGGATTCTACGAGCAGTACTTC. The encoded protein is CASSEATGGFYEQYF.

In this sample, this clonotype turned up a few times. J is TRBJ2-7 and V is TRBV12-3 or TRBV12-4, with 13 bases matching TRBD2. J was trimmed by 4 bases and V by 5 bases; bases with no gene match: 8. The CDR3 contains 16 residues. For the CDR3, the DNA is TGTGCCAGCAGTCCGGGACTAGCGGGGTCCCTTTACGAGCAGTACTTC. Protein sequence: CASSPGLAGSLYEQYF.

The chain recombines TRBV7-2 with TRBJ1-2, with D unclear. V lost 1 base and J 2 bases, leaving 11 bases between the germline ends. Germline V gene sequence: CDR1 SGHTA, CDR2 FQGNSA. The CDR3 runs 15 residues. The CDR3 spells CASSLGVRENYGYTF. Here the CDR3 DNA reads TGTGCCAGCAGCTTAGGTGTTCGAGAAAACTATGGCTACACCTTC.

This clonotype was observed a few times. The V gene is TRBV4-3, the J gene TRBJ1-4; D unclear. The germline V gene encodes CDR1 LGHNA and CDR2 YSLEER. V lost 0 bases to trimming and J lost 0 bases, with 5 bases between them. This CDR3 has 15 residues. The DNA of the CDR3 is TGCGCCAGCAGCCAAGATTGGTCAACTAATGAAAAACTGTTTTTT. Amino acid sequence: CASSQDWSTNEKLFF.

The chain uses TRBV4-3 and TRBJ2-1; 9 bases agree with TRBD1. The junction had 13 bases not matched to a gene; V was cut back by 2 bases and J by 2 bases. In germline, CDR1 is LGHNA, CDR2 YSLEER. The CDR3 is 19 amino acids. For the CDR3, the DNA is TGCGCCAGCAGCCAAACCGGGACAGGGAGTTTGAGAGCCTACAATGAGCAGTTCTTC. This gives the protein CASSQTGTGSLRAYNEQFF.

The gene calls are TRBV5-3 and TRBJ2-7; D is uncertain. TRBV5-3 is an ORF, with its function uncertain. The CDR3 extends over 15 amino acids. V was shortened by 4 bases and J by 1 base, with 15 bases between the two germline ends. CDR3 in DNA: TGTGCCAGAAGCCCCCGGCCCTCTAAATCCTACGAGCAGTACGTC. It encodes CARSPRPSKSYEQYV.

The J gene is TRBJ1-6, the V gene TRBV2, with no clear D. CDR1 SNHLY and CDR2 FYNNEI come from the germline V gene. The CDR3 runs 15 residues. Trimming left V 2 bases short and J 9 bases short, with 14 bases between. CDR3 loop: CASSENKGRVSPLHF. CDR3 coding DNA: TGTGCCAGCAGTGAAAACAAGGGTCGGGTTTCACCCCTCCACTTT.

CDR3 protein: CASRPIGATGELFF. The CDR3 nucleotides are TGTGCCAGCAGGCCTATCGGGGCCACCGGGGAGCTGTTTTTT. V is TRBV7-9 and J is TRBJ2-2; D is tentatively TRBD1 or TRBD2 (5 bases each). V lost 6 bases, J lost 4 bases, and 12 bases lay in between. CDR1 and CDR2 (germline): SEHNR, FQNEAQ (reference sequence). The CDR3 is made up of 14 amino acids. Drawing the rest from reference TRBV7-9 and TRBJ2-2, the complete variable domain is DTGVSQNPRHKITKRGQNVTFRCDPISEHNRLYWYRQTLGQGPEFLTYFQNEAQLEKSRLLSDRFSAERPKGSFSTLEIQRTEQGDSAMYLCASRPIGATGELFFGEGSRLTVL.